This T cell receptor (beta chain) stems from a study of blood T cell repertoires in COVID-19 (dated by TCRdb to 2018 to 2021). About the study as a whole: Samples covering the acute and convalescent phases of COVID-19 were provided by collaborators in the United States, Italy and Spain. The samples were drawn from the first 160 participants of the ongoing ImmuneRACE study and from 950 to 1,500 subjects provided by 6 global collaborators. The repertoires were released in a freely available public database meant as a resource for research on the immune response to SARS-CoV-2. The dataset comprised deeply sampled blood TCRbeta repertoires from subjects exposed to, actively infected with, or recovered from COVID-19. The material from the prospective study consisted of cDNA or gDNA derived from T cells, B-cell-depleted T cells, or PBMCs. Nearly every sample came with metadata listing a de-identified subject ID, COVID-19 status, age in years and sex. Where available, HLA class I and class II types were obtained from metadata supplied by the sample provider rather than from assay-based typing. The investigation overall reported the following: Clinical and demographic metadata were provided uncurated, with the amount varying by source and participant.

One collaborating source in Seattle enrolled patients while the patients were actively infected and followed the patients over time throughout the course of disease. Each collaborating institution followed its own protocols to collect whole blood in K2EDTA tubes. For TCRbeta analysis, collaborator samples were shipped as frozen whole blood, as isolated PBMCs, or as DNA extracted from either sample type. The CDR3 goes from the cysteine to the phenylalanine over 15 residues. Here the CDR3 DNA is all that survives: 45 bases in frame from base 1. Trimming leaves V shorter by 3 bases and J shorter by 6 bases, with the junction holding 5 bases beyond the gene matches. Reading the germline V gene (reference sequence) gives CDR1 LGHDT and CDR2 YNNKEL. Note on this clone: The clone's antigen remains unknown. No much larger clone exists at a distance of one base, and base qualities are not known.

TCRbeta CDR3 regions were amplified from genomic DNA by means of the immunoSEQ Assay, a bias-controlled multiplex PCR. As for the authors' bioinformatics: The number of nucleated cells in each sample was estimated from the amplification of reference gene primers within the assay. To quantify the absolute abundance of each unique TCRbeta CDR3 rearrangement, sequence reads were collapsed and filtered. For each sample, productive Simpson clonality was calculated by taking the square root of Simpson's diversity index across productive rearrangements. TCRdb took this table from immuneACCESS and kept in-frame rearrangements with V and J called. Such tables lack part of the clones; where checked against another copy, unresolved V genes explain under half of the gap, and the rest is unexplained. V, J and clone size are taken as reported in that table, and D and trimming were inferred from the DNA itself. This sample comprises a few hundred thousand clones, roughly nine tenths of them detected only once. Around 3% of the sample rests with the top ten.

The chain couples TRBV3-1 (or the pseudogene TRBV3-2) to TRBJ2-2; 9 bases in the middle match TRBD1. The TCR sequence derives from a woman in her thirties with COVID-19, enrolled during active disease. The specimen sequenced was peripheral blood. Here the CDR3 is given as CASSQGQGSPGELFF. The nucleotide sequence is TGTGCCAGCAGCCAGGGACAGGGAAGTCCCGGGGAGCTGTTTTTT.